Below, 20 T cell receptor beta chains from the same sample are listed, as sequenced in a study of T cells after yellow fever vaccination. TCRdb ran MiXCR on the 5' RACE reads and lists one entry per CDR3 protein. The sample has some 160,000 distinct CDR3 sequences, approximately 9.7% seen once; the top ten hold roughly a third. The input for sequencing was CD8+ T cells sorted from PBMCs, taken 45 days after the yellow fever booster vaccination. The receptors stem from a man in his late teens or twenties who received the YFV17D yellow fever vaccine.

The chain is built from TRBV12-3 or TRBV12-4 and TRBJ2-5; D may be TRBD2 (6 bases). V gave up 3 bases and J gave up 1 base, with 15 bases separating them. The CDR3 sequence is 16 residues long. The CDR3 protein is CASSFRVAGSQETQYF. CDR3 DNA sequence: TGTGCCAGCAGTTTTCGCGTTGCGGGGTCCCAAGAGACCCAGTACTTC.

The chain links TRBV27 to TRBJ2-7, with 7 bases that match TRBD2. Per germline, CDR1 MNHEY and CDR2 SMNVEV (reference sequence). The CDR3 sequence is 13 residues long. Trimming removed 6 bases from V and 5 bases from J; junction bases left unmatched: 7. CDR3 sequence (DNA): TGTGCCAGCAGGGATAAAAGCGGGGACGAGCAGTACTTC. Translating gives CASRDKSGDEQYF.

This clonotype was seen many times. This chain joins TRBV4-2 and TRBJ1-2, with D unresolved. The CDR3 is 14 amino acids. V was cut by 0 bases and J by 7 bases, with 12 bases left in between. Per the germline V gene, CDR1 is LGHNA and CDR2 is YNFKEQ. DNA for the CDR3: TGTGCCAGCAGCCAAGAGAACGCGGACGGTGGCTACACCTTC. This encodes CASSQENADGGYTF.

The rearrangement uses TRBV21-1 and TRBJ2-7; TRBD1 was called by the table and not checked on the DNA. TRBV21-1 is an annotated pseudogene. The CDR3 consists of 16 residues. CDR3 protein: CASSFRTGLFSYEQYF. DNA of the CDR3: TGTGCCAGCAGCTTTCGGACAGGGCTCTTCTCCTACGAGCAGTACTTC.

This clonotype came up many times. Here the CDR3 reads CASSWASYEQYF. The CDR3 region has the DNA TGTGCCAGCAGCTGGGCCTCCTACGAGCAGTACTTC. The rearrangement uses TRBV14 and TRBJ2-7, with no clear D. With 5 bases removed from V and 0 bases from J, the gap between germline ends came to 5 bases. The CDR3 contains 12 residues. The germline V gene encodes CDR1 SGHDN and CDR2 FVKESK.

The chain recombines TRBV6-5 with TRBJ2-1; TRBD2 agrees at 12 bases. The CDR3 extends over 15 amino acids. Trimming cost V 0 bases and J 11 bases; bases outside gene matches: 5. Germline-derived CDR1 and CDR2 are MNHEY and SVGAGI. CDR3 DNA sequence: TGTGCCAGCAGTTACTCAGTTCTAGCGGGGGGGCAGCAGTTCTTC. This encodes CASSYSVLAGGQQFF.

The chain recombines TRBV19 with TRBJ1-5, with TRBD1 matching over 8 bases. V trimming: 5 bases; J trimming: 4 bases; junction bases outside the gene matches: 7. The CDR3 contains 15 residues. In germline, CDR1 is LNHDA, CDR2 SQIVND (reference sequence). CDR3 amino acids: CASSGTGGLNQPQHF. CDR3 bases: TGTGCCAGTAGTGGAACAGGGGGACTTAATCAGCCCCAGCATTTT.

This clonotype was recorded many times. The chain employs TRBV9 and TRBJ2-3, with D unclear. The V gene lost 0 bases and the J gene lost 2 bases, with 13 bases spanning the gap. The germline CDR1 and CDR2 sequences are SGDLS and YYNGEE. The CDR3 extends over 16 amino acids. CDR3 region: CASSVEGRRTTDTQYF. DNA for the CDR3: TGTGCCAGCAGCGTAGAGGGCCGACGCACCACAGATACGCAGTATTTT.

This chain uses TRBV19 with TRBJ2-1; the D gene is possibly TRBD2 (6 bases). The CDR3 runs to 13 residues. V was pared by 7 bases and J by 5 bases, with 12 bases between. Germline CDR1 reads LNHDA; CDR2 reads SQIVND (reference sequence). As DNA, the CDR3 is TGTGCCAGTACCGCGGGGATAAACAATGAGCAGTTCTTC. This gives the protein CASTAGINNEQFF.

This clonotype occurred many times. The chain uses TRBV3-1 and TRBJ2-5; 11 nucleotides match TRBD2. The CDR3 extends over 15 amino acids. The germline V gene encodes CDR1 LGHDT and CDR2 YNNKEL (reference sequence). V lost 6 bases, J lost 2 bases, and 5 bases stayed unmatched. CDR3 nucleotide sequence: TGTGCCAGCAGTTCACTAGCGGGGGTTCAAGAGACCCAGTACTTC. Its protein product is CASSSLAGVQETQYF.

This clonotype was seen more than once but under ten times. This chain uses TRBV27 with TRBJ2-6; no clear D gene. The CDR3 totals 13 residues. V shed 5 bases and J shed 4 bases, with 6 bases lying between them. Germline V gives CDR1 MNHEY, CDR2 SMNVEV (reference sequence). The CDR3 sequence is CASSASGANVLTF. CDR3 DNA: TGTGCCAGCAGTGCATCCGGGGCCAACGTCCTGACTTTC.

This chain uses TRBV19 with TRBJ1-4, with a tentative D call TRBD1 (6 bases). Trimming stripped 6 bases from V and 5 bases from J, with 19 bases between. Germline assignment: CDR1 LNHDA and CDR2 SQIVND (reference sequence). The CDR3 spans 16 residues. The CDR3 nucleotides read TGTGCCAGTAGCCCGAGGGGGGGCGATTTAAATGAAAAACTGTTTTTT. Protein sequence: CASSPRGGDLNEKLFF.

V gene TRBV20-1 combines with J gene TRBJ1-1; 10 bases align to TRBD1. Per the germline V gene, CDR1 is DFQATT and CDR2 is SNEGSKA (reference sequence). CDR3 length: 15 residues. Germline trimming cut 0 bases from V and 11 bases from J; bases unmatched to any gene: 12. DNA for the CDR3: TGCAGTGCTAGAGATCTTGACAGGGGGCCATTTGAGGCTTTCTTT. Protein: CSARDLDRGPFEAFF.

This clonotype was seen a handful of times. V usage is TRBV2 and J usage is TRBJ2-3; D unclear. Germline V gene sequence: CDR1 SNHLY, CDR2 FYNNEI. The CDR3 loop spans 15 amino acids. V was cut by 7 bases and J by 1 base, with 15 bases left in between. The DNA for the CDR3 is TGTGCCAGCATCTACCACGGAATGGGCACAGATACGCAGTATTTT. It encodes CASIYHGMGTDTQYF.

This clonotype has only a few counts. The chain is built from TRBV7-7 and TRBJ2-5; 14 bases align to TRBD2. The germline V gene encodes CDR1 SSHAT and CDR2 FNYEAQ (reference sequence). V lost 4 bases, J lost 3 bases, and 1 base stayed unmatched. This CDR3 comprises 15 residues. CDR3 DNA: TGTGCCAGCAGCTGGGGACTAGCGGGGGAAGAGACCCAGTACTTC. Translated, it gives CASSWGLAGEETQYF.

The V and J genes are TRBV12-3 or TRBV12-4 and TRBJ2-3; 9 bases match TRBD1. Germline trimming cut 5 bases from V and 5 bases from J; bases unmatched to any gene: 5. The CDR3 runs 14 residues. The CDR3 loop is CASSPGQGRDTQYF. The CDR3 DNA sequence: TGTGCCAGCAGTCCGGGACAGGGCCGAGATACGCAGTATTTT.

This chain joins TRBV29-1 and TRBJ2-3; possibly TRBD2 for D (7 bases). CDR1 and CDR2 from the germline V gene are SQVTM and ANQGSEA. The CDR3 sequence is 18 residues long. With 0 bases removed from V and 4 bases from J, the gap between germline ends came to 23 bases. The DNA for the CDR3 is TGCAGCGTTGAAGATTGGGGCGGGGGACATAGCGCATCAGATACGCAGTATTTT. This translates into CSVEDWGGGHSASDTQYF.

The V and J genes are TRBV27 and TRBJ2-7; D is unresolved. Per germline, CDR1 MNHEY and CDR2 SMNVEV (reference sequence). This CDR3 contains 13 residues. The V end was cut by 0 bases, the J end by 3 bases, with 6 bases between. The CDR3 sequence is CASSLSLDYEQYF. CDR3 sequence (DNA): TGTGCCAGCAGTTTATCGCTGGACTACGAGCAGTACTTC.

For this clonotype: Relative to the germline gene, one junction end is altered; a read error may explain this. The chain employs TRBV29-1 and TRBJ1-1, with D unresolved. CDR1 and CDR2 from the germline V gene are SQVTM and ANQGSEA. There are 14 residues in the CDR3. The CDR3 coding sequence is TGCAGCGTTGGGGGAGGAAAGGCGAACACTGAAGGTTTCTTT. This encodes CSVGGGKANTEGFF.

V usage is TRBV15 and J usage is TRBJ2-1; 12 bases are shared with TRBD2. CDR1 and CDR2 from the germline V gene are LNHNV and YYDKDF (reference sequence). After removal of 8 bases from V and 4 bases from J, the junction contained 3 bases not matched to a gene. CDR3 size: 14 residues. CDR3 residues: CATGGTSGYNEQFF. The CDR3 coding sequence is TGTGCCACCGGAGGGACTAGCGGGTACAATGAGCAGTTCTTC.